The present TCR beta chain was sequenced within a study of STAT5B mutations in CD4+ large granular lymphocyte leukemia. Study observations and caveats: Higher CD4+ than CD8+ T-LGLL clonality might reflect small sample size.

Trimming cost V 2 bases and J 4 bases; bases outside gene matches: 9. Germline values: CDR1 SQVTM, CDR2 ANQGSEA. CDR3 length: 15 amino acids. The assay was immunoSEQ multiplex PCR, and TCRdb's table has in-frame clones only and misses some. Seen here are 30,000 to 35,000 clones, roughly two thirds observed once, and the top ten hold 1.5% to 2%. On this clone: The target antigen is unknown.

The chain has TRBV29-1 and TRBJ2-5; 8 positions match TRBD2. The sequenced sample was CD4+ T cells from blood buffy coats. This receptor was identified in a human donor in good health. In DNA form, the CDR3 reads TGCAGCGTTGAATGGCTAGGAGCGGGGGTAGAGACCCAGTACTTC. This sequence encodes CSVEWLGAGVETQYF.